This TCR beta chain was recorded in a study of preoperative IRX-2 immunotherapy in early breast cancer. Germline CDR1 and CDR2: SGHRS and YFSETQ. The CDR3 extends over 14 amino acids. Trimming cost V 4 bases and J 1 base, with 11 bases left between them. This table comes from immunoSEQ multiplex PCR, and its TCRdb copy is limited to in-frame clones, with some not included. The top ten clones hold roughly 9.7% of a sample with more than 750 clones, under 85% of them seen once. Specified treatment: preoperative locoregional IRX-2 cytokine immunotherapy. Patients received preoperative, locoregional IRX-2 cytokine immunotherapy in a phase Ib study.

The specimen comprised tumor tissue, sampled after IRX-2 immunotherapy. The receptor was isolated from a human donor with breast cancer. The chain employs TRBV5-1 and TRBJ1-1; unclear D gene. CDR3 nucleotide sequence: TGCGCCAGCAGCCTTGCGAACAGGAACACTGAAGCTTTCTTT. Amino acid sequence: CASSLANRNTEAFF. Complete variable domain (other parts from reference TRBV5-1 and TRBJ1-1): KAGVTQTPRYLIKTRGQQVTLSCSPISGHRSVSWYQQTPGQGLQFLFEYFSETQRNKGNFPGRFSGRQFSNSRSEMNVSTLELGDSALYLCASSLANRNTEAFFGQGTRLTVV.